This T cell receptor beta chain was identified in a study of control samples from healthy donors and cancer patients. This CDR3 has 14 residues. Trimming pared 2 bases from V and 2 bases from J, leaving 9 bases between. CDR1 is MNHEY and CDR2 is SVGEGT in the germline V gene. Clones were sequenced by immunoSEQ multiplex PCR, and TCRdb holds only the in-frame ones, with some missing. The sample holds 150,000 to 200,000 clones, about 94% seen once. The origin of this receptor is a woman in her forties in good health. Material for sequencing was blood. V and J are TRBV6-2 or TRBV6-3 and TRBJ1-2, with D unclear. This CDR3 is CASSYTDRNYGYTF. CDR3 in DNA: TGTGCCAGCAGTTACACGGACCGGAACTATGGCTACACCTTC.